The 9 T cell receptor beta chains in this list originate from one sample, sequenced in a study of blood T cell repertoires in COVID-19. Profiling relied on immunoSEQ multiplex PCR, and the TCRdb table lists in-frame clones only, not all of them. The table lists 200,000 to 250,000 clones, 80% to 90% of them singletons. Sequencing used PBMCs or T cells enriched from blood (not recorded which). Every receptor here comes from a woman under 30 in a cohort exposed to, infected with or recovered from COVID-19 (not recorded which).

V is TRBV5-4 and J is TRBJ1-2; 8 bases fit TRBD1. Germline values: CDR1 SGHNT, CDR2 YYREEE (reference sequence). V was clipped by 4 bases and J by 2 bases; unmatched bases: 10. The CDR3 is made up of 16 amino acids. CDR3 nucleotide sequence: TGTGCCAGCAGCCCCCAACAGGGGGTGGAAAACTATGGCTACACCTTC. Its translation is CASSPQQGVENYGYTF.

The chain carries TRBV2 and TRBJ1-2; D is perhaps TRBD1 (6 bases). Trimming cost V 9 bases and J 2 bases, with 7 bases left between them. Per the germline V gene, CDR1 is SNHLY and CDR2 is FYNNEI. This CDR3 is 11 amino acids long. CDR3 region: CARGQNYGYTF. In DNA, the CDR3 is TGTGCCAGAGGACAGAACTATGGCTACACCTTC.

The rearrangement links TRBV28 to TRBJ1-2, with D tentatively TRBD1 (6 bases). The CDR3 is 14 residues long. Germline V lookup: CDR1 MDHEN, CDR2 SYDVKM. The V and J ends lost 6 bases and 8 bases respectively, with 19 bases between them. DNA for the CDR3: TGTGCCAGCAGACCGGGGACACTGGGGAGAGGCTACACCTTC. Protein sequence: CASRPGTLGRGYTF.

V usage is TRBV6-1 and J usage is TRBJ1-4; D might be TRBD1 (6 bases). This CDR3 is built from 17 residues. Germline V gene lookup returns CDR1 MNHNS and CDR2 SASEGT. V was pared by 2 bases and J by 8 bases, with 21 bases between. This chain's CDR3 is CASSEFPRGTWSEKLFF. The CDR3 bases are TGTGCCAGCAGTGAATTTCCCCGTGGGACATGGAGCGAAAAACTGTTTTTT.

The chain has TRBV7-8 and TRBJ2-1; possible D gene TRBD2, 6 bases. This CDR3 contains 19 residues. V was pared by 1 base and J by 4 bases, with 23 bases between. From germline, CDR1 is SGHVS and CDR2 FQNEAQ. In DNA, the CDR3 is TGTGCCAGCAGCTTAGTTCCCCCAATCGCGGGGCGCAAGTACAATGAGCAGTTCTTC. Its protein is CASSLVPPIAGRKYNEQFF.

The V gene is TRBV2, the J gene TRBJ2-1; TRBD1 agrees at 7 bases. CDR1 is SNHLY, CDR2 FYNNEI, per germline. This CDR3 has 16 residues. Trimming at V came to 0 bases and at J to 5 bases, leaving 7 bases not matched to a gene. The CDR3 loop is CASSEAGRGPDNEQFF. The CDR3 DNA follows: TGTGCCAGCAGTGAAGCGGGAAGGGGGCCGGACAATGAGCAGTTCTTC.

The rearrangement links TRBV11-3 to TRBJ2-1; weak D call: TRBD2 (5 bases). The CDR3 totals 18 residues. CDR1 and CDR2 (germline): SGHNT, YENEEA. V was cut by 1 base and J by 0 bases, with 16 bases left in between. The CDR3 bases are TGTGCCAGCAGCTTAGCGGCTAGCACCCAGAGCTCCTACAATGAGCAGTTCTTC. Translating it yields CASSLAASTQSSYNEQFF.

In DNA form, the CDR3 reads TGCAGCGTTGAAGGGGGCACGAACACTGAAGCTTTCTTT. Translating gives CSVEGGTNTEAFF. This chain links TRBV29-1 with TRBJ1-1, with D possibly being TRBD1 (5 bases). Trimming removed 1 base at V and 1 base at J, with 7 bases between. CDR3 length: 13 residues. Germline CDR1 reads SQVTM; CDR2 reads ANQGSEA.

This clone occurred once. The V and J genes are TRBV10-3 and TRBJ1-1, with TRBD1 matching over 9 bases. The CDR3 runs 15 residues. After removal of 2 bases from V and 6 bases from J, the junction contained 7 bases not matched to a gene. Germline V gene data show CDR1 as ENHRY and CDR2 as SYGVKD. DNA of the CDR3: TGTGCCATCAGTGAGGCCGGACAGGGGAGGCCTGAAGCTTTCTTT. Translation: CAISEAGQGRPEAFF.